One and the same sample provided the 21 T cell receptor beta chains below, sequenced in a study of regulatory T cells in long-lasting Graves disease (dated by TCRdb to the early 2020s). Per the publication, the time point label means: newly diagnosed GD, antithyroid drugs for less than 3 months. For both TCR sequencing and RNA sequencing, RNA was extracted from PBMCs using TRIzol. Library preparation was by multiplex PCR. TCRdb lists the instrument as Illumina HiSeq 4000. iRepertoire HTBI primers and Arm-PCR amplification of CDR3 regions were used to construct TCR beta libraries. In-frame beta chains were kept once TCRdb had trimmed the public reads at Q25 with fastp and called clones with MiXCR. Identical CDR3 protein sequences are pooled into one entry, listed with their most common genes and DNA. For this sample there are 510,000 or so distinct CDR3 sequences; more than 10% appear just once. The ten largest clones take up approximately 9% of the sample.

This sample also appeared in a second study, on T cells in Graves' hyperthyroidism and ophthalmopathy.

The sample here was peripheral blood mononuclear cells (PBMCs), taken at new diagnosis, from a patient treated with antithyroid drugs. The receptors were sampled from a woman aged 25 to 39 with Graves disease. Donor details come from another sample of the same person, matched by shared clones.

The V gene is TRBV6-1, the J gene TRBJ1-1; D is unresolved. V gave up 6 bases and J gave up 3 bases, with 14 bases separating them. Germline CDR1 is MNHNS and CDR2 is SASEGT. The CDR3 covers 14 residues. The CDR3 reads CASSPLARDTEAFF. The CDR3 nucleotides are TGTGCCAGCAGCCCCCTTGCCCGGGACACTGAAGCTTTCTTT.

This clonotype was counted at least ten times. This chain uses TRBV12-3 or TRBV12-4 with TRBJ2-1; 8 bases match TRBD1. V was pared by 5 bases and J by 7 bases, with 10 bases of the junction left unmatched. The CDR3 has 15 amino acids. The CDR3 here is CASSEQGVRVNEQFF. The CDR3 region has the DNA TGTGCCAGCAGTGAACAGGGGGTCCGAGTGAATGAGCAGTTCTTC.

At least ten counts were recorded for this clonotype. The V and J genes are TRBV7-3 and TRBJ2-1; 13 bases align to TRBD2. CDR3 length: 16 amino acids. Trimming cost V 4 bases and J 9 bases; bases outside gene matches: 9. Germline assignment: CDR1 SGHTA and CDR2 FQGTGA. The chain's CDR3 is CASSSTTSGRAAEQFF. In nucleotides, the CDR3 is TGTGCCAGCAGCTCGACTACTAGCGGGAGGGCCGCTGAGCAGTTCTTC.

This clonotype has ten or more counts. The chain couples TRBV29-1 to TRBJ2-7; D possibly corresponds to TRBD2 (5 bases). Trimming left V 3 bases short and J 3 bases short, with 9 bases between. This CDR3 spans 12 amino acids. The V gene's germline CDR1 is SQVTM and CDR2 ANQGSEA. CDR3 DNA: TGCAGCGTTGACGGGAAGAACTACGAGCAGTACTTC. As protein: CSVDGKNYEQYF.

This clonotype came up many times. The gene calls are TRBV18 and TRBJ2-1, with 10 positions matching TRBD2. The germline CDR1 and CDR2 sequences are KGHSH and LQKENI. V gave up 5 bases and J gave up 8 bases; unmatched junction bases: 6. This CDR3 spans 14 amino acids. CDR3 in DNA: TGTGCCAGCTCAGAAGGACTAGCGGAGGATGAGCAGTTCTTC. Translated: CASSEGLAEDEQFF.

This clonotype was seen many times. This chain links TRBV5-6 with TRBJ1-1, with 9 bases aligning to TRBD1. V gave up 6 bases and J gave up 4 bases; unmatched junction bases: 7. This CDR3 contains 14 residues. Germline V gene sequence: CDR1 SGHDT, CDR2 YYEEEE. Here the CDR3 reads CASTTGGGGTEAFF. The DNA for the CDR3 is TGTGCCAGCACCACAGGGGGCGGAGGCACTGAAGCTTTCTTT.

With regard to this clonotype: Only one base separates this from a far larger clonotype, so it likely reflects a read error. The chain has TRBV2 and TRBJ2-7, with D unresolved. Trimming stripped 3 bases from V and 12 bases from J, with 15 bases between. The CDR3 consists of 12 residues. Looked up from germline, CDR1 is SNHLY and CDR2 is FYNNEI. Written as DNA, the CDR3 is TGTGCCAGCAGTGACAGAGGAGAGACCCGGTACTTC. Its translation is CASSDRGETRYF.

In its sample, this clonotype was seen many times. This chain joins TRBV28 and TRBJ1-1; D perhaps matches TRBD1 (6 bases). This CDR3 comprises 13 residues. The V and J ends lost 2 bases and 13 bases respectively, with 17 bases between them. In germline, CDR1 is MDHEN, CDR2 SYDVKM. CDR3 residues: CASSLMGAPSDFF. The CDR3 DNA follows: TGTGCCAGCAGTTTAATGGGGGCCCCCTCTGATTTCTTT.

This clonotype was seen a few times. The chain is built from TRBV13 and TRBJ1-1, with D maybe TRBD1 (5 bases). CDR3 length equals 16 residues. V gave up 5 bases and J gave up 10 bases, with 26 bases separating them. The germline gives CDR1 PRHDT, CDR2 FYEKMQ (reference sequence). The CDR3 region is CASSINSGDPPGVAFF. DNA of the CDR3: TGTGCCAGCAGCATAAACTCCGGGGACCCACCTGGGGTAGCTTTCTTT.

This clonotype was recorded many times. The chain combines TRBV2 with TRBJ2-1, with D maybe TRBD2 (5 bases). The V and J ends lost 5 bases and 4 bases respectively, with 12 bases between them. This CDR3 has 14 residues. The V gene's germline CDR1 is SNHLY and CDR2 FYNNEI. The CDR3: CASSINGGYNEQFF. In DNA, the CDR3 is TGTGCCAGCAGTATCAACGGCGGGTACAATGAGCAGTTCTTC.

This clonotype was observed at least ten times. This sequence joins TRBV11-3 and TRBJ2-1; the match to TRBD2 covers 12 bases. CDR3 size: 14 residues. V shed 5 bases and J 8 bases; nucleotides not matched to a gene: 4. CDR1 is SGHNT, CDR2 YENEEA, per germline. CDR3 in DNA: TGTGCCAGCAGCCGACGACTAGCGGGAGATGAGCAGTTCTTC. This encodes CASSRRLAGDEQFF. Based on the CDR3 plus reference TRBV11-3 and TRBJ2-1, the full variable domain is EAGVVQSPRYKIIEKKQPVAFWCNPISGHNTLYWYLQNLGQGPELLIRYENEEAVDDSQLPKDRFSAERLKGVDSTLKIQPAELGDSAVYLCASSRRLAGDEQFFGPGTRLTVL.

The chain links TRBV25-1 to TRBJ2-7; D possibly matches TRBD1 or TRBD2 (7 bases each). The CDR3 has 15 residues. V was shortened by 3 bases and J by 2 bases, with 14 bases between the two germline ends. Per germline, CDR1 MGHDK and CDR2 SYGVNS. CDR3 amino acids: CASSESQGGAYEQYF. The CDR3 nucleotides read TGTGCCAGCAGTGAGTCCCAGGGGGGGGCCTACGAGCAGTACTTC.

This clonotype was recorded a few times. CDR3 nucleotides: TGTGCCAGCAGTGCCGTAATAAACATTCAGTACTTC. Protein: CASSAVINIQYF. This chain uses TRBV2 with TRBJ2-4; D not resolved. This CDR3 contains 12 residues. CDR1 and CDR2 from the germline V gene are SNHLY and FYNNEI. With 4 bases removed from V and 6 bases from J, the gap between germline ends came to 7 bases.

The CDR3 region is CARHSLTGLADSSSYNEQFF. The CDR3 bases are TGTGCCCGACATTCATTGACGGGACTAGCGGACTCGAGCTCCTACAATGAGCAGTTCTTC. The V call is TRBV19, the J call TRBJ2-1; 11 positions match TRBD2. Trimming removed 11 bases from V and 0 bases from J; junction bases left unmatched: 21. This CDR3 has 20 residues. Germline CDR1 reads LNHDA; CDR2 reads SQIVND (reference sequence).

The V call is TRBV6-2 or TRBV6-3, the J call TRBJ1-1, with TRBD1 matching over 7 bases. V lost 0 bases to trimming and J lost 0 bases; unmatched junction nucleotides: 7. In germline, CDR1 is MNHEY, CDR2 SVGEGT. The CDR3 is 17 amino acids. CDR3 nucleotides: TGTGCCAGCAGTTACTCTAGGCAGGGGGGCTTGAACACTGAAGCTTTCTTT. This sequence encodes CASSYSRQGGLNTEAFF.

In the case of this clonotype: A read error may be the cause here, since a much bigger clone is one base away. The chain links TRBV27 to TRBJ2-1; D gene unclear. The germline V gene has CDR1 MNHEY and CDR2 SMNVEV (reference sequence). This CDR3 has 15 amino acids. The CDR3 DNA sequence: TGTGCCAGCTCCTATAACCCTACTTCCTACAATGAGCGGTTCTTC. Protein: CASSYNPTSYNERFF.

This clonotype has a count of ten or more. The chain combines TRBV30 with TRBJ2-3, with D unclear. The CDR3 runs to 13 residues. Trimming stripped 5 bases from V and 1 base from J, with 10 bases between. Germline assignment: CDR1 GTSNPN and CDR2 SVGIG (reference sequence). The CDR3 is CAWQLVGTDTQYF. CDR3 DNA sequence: TGTGCCTGGCAGCTAGTTGGCACAGATACGCAGTATTTT.

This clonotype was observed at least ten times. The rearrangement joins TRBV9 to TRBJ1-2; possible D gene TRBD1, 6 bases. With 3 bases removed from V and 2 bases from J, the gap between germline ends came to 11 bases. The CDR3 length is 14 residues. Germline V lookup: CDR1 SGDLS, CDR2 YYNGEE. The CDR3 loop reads CASSADSANYGYTF. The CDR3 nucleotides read TGTGCCAGCAGCGCGGACAGCGCAAACTATGGCTACACCTTC.

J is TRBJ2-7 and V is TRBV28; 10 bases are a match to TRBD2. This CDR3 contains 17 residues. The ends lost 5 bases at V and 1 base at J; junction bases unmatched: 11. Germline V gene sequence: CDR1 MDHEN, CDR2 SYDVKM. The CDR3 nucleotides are TGTGCCAGCAGTCTATCCCTTACTAGCGGGGATTCCTACGAGCAGTACTTC. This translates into CASSLSLTSGDSYEQYF.

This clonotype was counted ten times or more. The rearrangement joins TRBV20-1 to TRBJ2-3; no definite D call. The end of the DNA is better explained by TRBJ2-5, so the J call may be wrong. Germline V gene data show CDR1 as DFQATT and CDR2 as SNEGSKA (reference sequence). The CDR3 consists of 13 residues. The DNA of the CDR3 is TGCAGTGCTAGCCCACCGACCCCCCGCGCCCAGTACTTC. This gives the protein CSASPPTPRAQYF.

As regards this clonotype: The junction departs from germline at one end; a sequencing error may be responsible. The DNA of the CDR3 is TGTGCCAGCAGCCTAGCCGGGACTAGCGGGAGGGCCGTCGGGGAGCTGTTTTTT. Translated, it gives CASSLAGTSGRAVGELFF. V usage is TRBV7-2 and J usage is TRBJ2-2, with TRBD2 identical over 16 bases. Germline V gene data show CDR1 as SGHTA and CDR2 as FQGNSA. This CDR3 contains 18 residues.